The 20 T cell receptor beta chains in this list originate from one sample, sequenced in a study of tumor-infiltrating lymphocytes in oesophageal squamous cell carcinoma (dated by TCRdb to about 2016). Receptor libraries were prepared by PCR. Sequencing instrument: Illumina HiSeq 2000. The public reads were run again by TCRdb, first through fastp at Q25 and then through MiXCR, and only productive beta chains were kept. When rows share a CDR3 protein, they turn into one entry using the most common DNA and genes. The sample table contains roughly 17,000 distinct CDR3 sequences; only one count was recorded for approximately 45% of them. The top ten hold about 30% of the sample. Sequenced input: normal esophageal tissue next to the tumor. Receptors were obtained from a female donor with esophageal squamous cell carcinoma.

Regarding this clonotype: Without the conserved terminal phenylalanine or tryptophan, this CDR3 likely stems from a read error. The DNA is omitted, as the CDR3 cannot be located on it reliably, and the CDR3 follows TCRdb's listing. V usage is TRBV7-7 and J usage is TRBJ2-6; TRBD1 was called by the table and not checked on the DNA. The germline V gene has CDR1 SSHAT and CDR2 FNYEAQ (reference sequence). The CDR3 is 15 amino acids long, termini counted. The CDR3 sequence is CAPRARGTYEQYFGA.

This clonotype was counted many times. The rearrangement uses TRBV5-6 and TRBJ1-1, with D tentatively TRBD1 (5 bases). The CDR3 consists of 16 residues. Germline CDR1 is SGHDT and CDR2 is YYEEEE. V dropped 0 bases and J dropped 1 base, with 13 bases sitting between them. CDR3 DNA sequence: TGTGCCAGCAGCTTGGTTCAGGGATTACGGAACACTGAAGCTTTCTTT. Amino acids: CASSLVQGLRNTEAFF.

By share, this clonotype ranks as medium-sized. The chain couples TRBV6-1 to TRBJ2-6, with 11 positions matching TRBD2. The CDR3 is made up of 18 amino acids. V shed 6 bases and J 4 bases; nucleotides not matched to a gene: 11. Germline V gene sequence: CDR1 MNHNS, CDR2 SASEGT. For the CDR3, the DNA is TGTGCCAGCAGCACCTTAGCGGGAGGGCCAGACGGGGCCAACGTCCTGACTTTC. Its protein is CASSTLAGGPDGANVLTF.

This clonotype was seen repeatedly, ten times or more. Here the CDR3 reads CASSRTTSGRGETQYF. The CDR3 DNA is TGTGCCAGCAGTCGGACGACTAGCGGGAGGGGGGAGACCCAGTACTTC. This chain links TRBV6-1 with TRBJ2-5; 14 bases match TRBD2. Germline-derived CDR1 and CDR2 are MNHNS and SASEGT. With 5 bases clipped from V and 5 bases from J, the junction kept 7 bases outside the gene matches. This CDR3 is built from 16 residues.

At least ten counts were recorded for this clonotype. The chain recombines TRBV5-1 with TRBJ2-1; the D is unclear. The CDR3 extends over 13 amino acids. Trimming cost V 0 bases and J 4 bases, with 5 bases left between them. CDR1 and CDR2 (germline): SGHRS, YFSETQ. This CDR3 is CASSLGEYNEQFF. As DNA, the CDR3 is TGCGCCAGCAGCTTGGGCGAGTACAATGAGCAGTTCTTC.

This clonotype occurred a few times. The chain joins TRBV9 to TRBJ2-3; tentative D call: TRBD2 (6 bases). Trimming took off 0 bases at V and 2 bases at J, with 13 bases between the two ends. CDR1 is SGDLS, CDR2 YYNGEE, per germline. The CDR3 has 16 residues. The CDR3 DNA is TGTGCCAGCAGCGTAGTACTGAGGGAGGTCACAGATACGCAGTATTTT. Translation gives CASSVVLREVTDTQYF.

This chain connects TRBV7-1 to TRBJ2-7; D gene unclear. TRBV7-1 is an ORF, and what it does is uncertain. The germline V and J ends were trimmed by 6 bases and 2 bases, with 14 bases remaining between them. This CDR3 has 14 amino acids. The CDR3 sequence is CASSRTPGTYEQYF. For the CDR3, the DNA is TGTGCCAGCAGTAGGACCCCAGGAACCTACGAGCAGTACTTC.

This chain links TRBV12-3 or TRBV12-4 with TRBJ2-5; tentatively, D is TRBD1 or TRBD2 (5 bases each). The J call may be mistaken, given a closer DNA end match to TRBJ2-7. The CDR3 contains 15 residues. CDR3 sequence: CASSLGRGPGNEQYF. Written as DNA, the CDR3 is TGTGCCAGCAGTTTGGGAAGGGGACCCGGGAACGAGCAGTACTTC.

This rearrangement joins TRBV11-2 to TRBJ2-2; 8 positions match TRBD2. The germline gives CDR1 SGHAT, CDR2 FQNNGV. This CDR3 is built from 15 residues. After removal of 3 bases from V and 5 bases from J, the junction contained 5 bases not matched to a gene. As DNA, the CDR3 is TGTGCCAGCAGCTTCCTTCCGGGGGGGACCGGGGAGCTGTTTTTT. This sequence encodes CASSFLPGGTGELFF. The variable domain in full, with the rest retrieved from reference TRBV11-2 and TRBJ2-2, is EAGVAQSPRYKIIEKRQSVAFWCNPISGHATLYWYQQILGQGPKLLIQFQNNGVVDDSQLPKDRFSAERLKGVDSTLKIQPAKLEDSAVYLCASSFLPGGTGELFFGEGSRLTVL.

Concerning this clonotype itself: The final CDR3 position lacks the conserved phenylalanine or tryptophan, pointing to a likely read error. No DNA is shown, since the ends of the CDR3 on it are uncertain; the CDR3 is the one TCRdb lists. The CDR3 here is CASSEDPGQGGYGYTFGS. J is TRBJ2-7 and V is TRBV6-1; the table's TRBD1 call for D was not verified on the DNA. Termini included, the CDR3 measures 18 amino acids. Germline V gives CDR1 MNHNS, CDR2 SASEGT.

The J gene is TRBJ2-2, the V gene TRBV7-3; D not resolved. CDR1 and CDR2 (germline): SGHTA, FQGTGA. The V and J ends lost 5 bases and 3 bases respectively, with 7 bases between them. CDR3 length: 13 amino acids. The CDR3 nucleotides are TGTGCCAGCAGCAACACCTACACCGGGGAGCTGTTTTTT. Its translation is CASSNTYTGELFF. Based on the CDR3 plus reference TRBV7-3 and TRBJ2-2, the full variable domain is GAGVSQTPSNKVTEKGKYVELRCDPISGHTALYWYRQSLGQGPEFLIYFQGTGAADDSGLPNDRFFAVRPEGSVSTLKIQRTERGDSAVYLCASSNTYTGELFFGEGSRLTVL.

By frequency in the sample, this clonotype is medium-sized. The chain links TRBV6-4 to TRBJ1-1, with D perhaps matching TRBD1 (5 bases). The V end was cut by 6 bases, the J end by 1 base, with 9 bases between. The CDR3 contains 13 residues. Per germline, CDR1 MRHNA and CDR2 SNTAGT. The CDR3 loop reads CASRRDGNTEAFF. The CDR3 DNA reads as TGTGCCAGCAGAAGGGACGGGAACACTGAAGCTTTCTTT.

The V gene is TRBV7-2, the J gene TRBJ2-3; 7 nucleotides line up with TRBD2. The V gene's germline CDR1 is SGHTA and CDR2 FQGNSA. After removal of 3 bases from V and 2 bases from J, the junction contained 5 bases not matched to a gene. The CDR3 has 15 residues. CDR3 nucleotide sequence: TGTGCCAGCAGCTTTGTGGGAGGGCCCACAGATACGCAGTATTTT. Its protein product is CASSFVGGPTDTQYF.

This clonotype was counted only a few times. The genes are TRBV4-1 and TRBJ2-5; TRBD2 matches at 7 bases. The closer fit of TRBJ2-7 to the DNA end suggests the J call may be wrong. Germline-derived CDR1 and CDR2 are MGHRA and YSYEKL. This CDR3 contains 16 residues. CDR3 DNA: TGCGCCAGCAGCCAAGGATTGCGGGGGTCAGCGCTCGAGCAGTACTTC. Translation: CASSQGLRGSALEQYF.

Of note for this clonotype: An end of the junction differs from the germline gene, which may be a read error. The V and J genes are TRBV6-8 and TRBJ2-7; 7 bases fit TRBD1. The germline V gene encodes CDR1 MNHGY and CDR2 SAAAGT. This CDR3 has 15 amino acids. CDR3 DNA sequence: TGTGCCAGCAACCCGATTACAGGGGCCACCTCACCCCTCCACTTC. Amino acid sequence: CASNPITGATSPLHF.

This clonotype is medium-sized in the sample. The chain carries TRBV7-2 and TRBJ2-1; the match to TRBD2 covers 9 bases. Germline loops: CDR1 SGHTA, CDR2 FQGNSA. The CDR3 has 13 amino acids. Trimming took 5 bases from V and 7 from J; bases not matched to a gene: 3. The CDR3 DNA is TGTGCCAGCAGCATCGGACTAGCGAATGAGCAGTTCTTC. This codes for CASSIGLANEQFF.

This clonotype is medium-sized within its sample. The chain combines TRBV10-2 with TRBJ2-3, with D possibly TRBD1 on 5 matching bases. This CDR3 has 14 amino acids. Germline V gives CDR1 WSHSY, CDR2 SAAADI. V shed 7 bases and J shed 0 bases, with 11 bases lying between them. Here the CDR3 reads CASTRQTSTDTQYF. The CDR3, as DNA: TGCGCCAGCACGCGACAGACTAGCACAGATACGCAGTATTTT.

This clonotype was picked up many times. The rearrangement uses TRBV6-1 and TRBJ2-2; 7 bases agree with TRBD1. Germline V lookup: CDR1 MNHNS, CDR2 SASEGT. J was trimmed by 7 bases and V by 6 bases; bases with no gene match: 17. This CDR3 contains 17 residues. The CDR3 here is CASRKARSGQQVGELFF. DNA of the CDR3: TGTGCCAGCAGAAAAGCGAGGTCGGGACAGCAGGTCGGGGAGCTGTTTTTT.

The chain recombines TRBV28 with TRBJ2-1; D gene unclear. Per the germline V gene, CDR1 is MDHEN and CDR2 is SYDVKM. This CDR3 is 14 amino acids long. The V end was cut by 6 bases, the J end by 0 bases, with 9 bases between. The CDR3 DNA reads TGTGCCAGCAGCACCCTGAGCTCCTACAATGAGCAGTTCTTC. This codes for CASSTLSSYNEQFF.

CDR3 DNA: TGTGCCAGCACCAAACTAGCGGGACCTAGCACAGATACGCAGTATTTT. As protein: CASTKLAGPSTDTQYF. The gene calls are TRBV7-2 and TRBJ2-3; TRBD2 matches 10 bases. Germline assignment: CDR1 SGHTA and CDR2 FQGNSA. The CDR3 covers 16 residues. Germline trimming cut 7 bases from V and 0 bases from J; bases unmatched to any gene: 7. The whole variable domain, remainder taken from reference TRBV7-2 and TRBJ2-3, is GAGVSQSPSNKVTEKGKDVELRCDPISGHTALYWYRQSLGQGLEFLIYFQGNSAPDKSGLPSDRFSAERTGGSVSTLTIQRTQQEDSAVYLCASTKLAGPSTDTQYFGPGTRLTVL.